This T cell receptor (beta chain) emerged from a study of relationships among human T cell subsets. This CDR3 has 14 amino acids. The ends were cut back, 3 bases at V and 2 bases at J, with 7 bases in the middle. Germline V gene lookup returns CDR1 SEHNR and CDR2 FQNEAQ (reference sequence). From mRNA, alpha and beta CDR3 regions were amplified using semiquantitative ARM-PCR. Tagged nested gene-specific primers were used first, then communal superprimers amplified exponentially. A single record per CDR3 protein comes from TCRdb applying MiXCR to the multiplex PCR reads. The sample shows about 15,000 distinct CDR3 sequences, about 60% of them seen only once.

This sequence was found in a man in his forties in good health. Source material: total T cells sorted from blood. J is TRBJ2-2 and V is TRBV7-9, with D uncertain. DNA of the CDR3: TGTGCCAGCAGCTTGGCAGGAAACACCGGGGAGCTGTTTTTT. Translation: CASSLAGNTGELFF.